The 32 T cell receptor beta chains presented below share a single source sample, sequenced in a study of blood T cell repertoires in COVID-19. TCRdb's table, derived via immunoSEQ multiplex PCR, lists solely in-frame clones and lacks some. Of 400,000 to 500,000 clones detected, roughly 90% appear once; the ten largest clones hold 1.4%. Sequenced input: peripheral blood. The receptors stem from a woman aged 25 to 39 with active or convalescent COVID-19.

V is TRBV6-5 and J is TRBJ1-5, with a tentative D call TRBD1 (5 bases). This CDR3 is 12 amino acids long. From germline, CDR1 is MNHEY and CDR2 SVGAGI. Trimming pared 6 bases from V and 7 bases from J, leaving 10 bases between. Here the CDR3 DNA reads TGTGCCAGCAGGGGTCGGGGGCAGCCCCAGCATTTT. Translated, it gives CASRGRGQPQHF.

V is TRBV19 and J is TRBJ1-1; 9 bases match TRBD1. The germline CDR1 and CDR2 sequences are LNHDA and SQIVND (reference sequence). This CDR3 comprises 15 residues. Unmatched junction bases numbered 9, after V lost 5 bases and J lost 5 bases. The CDR3 reads CASSVSGTGFTEAFF. CDR3 nucleotide sequence: TGTGCCAGTAGTGTTTCCGGGACAGGGTTTACTGAAGCTTTCTTT.

This clone has a single count. Here the CDR3 reads CASSLGTSGTYEQYF. The CDR3 DNA follows: TGTGCCAGCAGCTTGGGGACTAGCGGCACCTACGAGCAGTACTTC. J is TRBJ2-7 and V is TRBV7-2; 11 bases align to TRBD2. CDR3 length equals 15 residues. The trim removed 3 bases at V and 2 bases at J, leaving 3 bases unmatched. Germline CDR1 SGHTA, CDR2 FQGNSA.

The chain employs TRBV2 and TRBJ2-3; D is possibly TRBD1 (6 bases). Trimming took 6 bases from V and 7 from J, leaving 14 bases between them. CDR1 and CDR2 from the germline V gene are SNHLY and FYNNEI. The CDR3 is 13 residues long. The CDR3 reads CASSGFGTNTQYF. The CDR3 coding sequence is TGTGCCAGCAGCGGCTTCGGGACAAATACGCAGTATTTT.

The chain links TRBV30 to TRBJ2-7; D call uncertain. CDR3 size: 14 residues. V shed 0 bases and J shed 4 bases, with 13 bases lying between them. Per germline, CDR1 GTSNPN and CDR2 SVGIG (reference sequence). The CDR3 is CAWSVPPPEYEQYF. CDR3 nucleotide sequence: TGTGCCTGGAGTGTACCACCCCCGGAGTACGAGCAGTACTTC.

The chain combines TRBV14 with TRBJ1-2; D is perhaps TRBD1 (6 bases). The CDR3 covers 13 residues. Germline V gene data show CDR1 as SGHDN and CDR2 as FVKESK. V was pared by 4 bases and J by 4 bases, with 10 bases between. The CDR3 sequence is CASSRRTAYGYTF. The CDR3 region has the DNA TGTGCCAGCAGCCGTCGGACAGCCTATGGCTACACCTTC.

The J gene is TRBJ1-5, the V gene TRBV24-1; D is ambiguous. CDR3 length: 19 residues. V lost 1 base and J lost 1, with 19 bases in between. CDR1 and CDR2 (germline): KGHDR, SFDVKD. The CDR3 spells CATSDFPGRERSSNQPQHF. In DNA form, the CDR3 reads TGTGCCACCAGTGATTTTCCCGGGAGGGAAAGGTCGAGCAATCAGCCCCAGCATTTT.

The gene calls are TRBV12-2 and TRBJ1-4; TRBD1, as called in the table, went unchecked against the DNA. TRBV12-2 is a documented pseudogene. This CDR3 contains 16 residues. The CDR3 DNA is TGTGCAAGTCGCTCGTCAGGGGTTTTCACTAATGAAAAACTGTTTTTT. Encoded protein: CASRSSGVFTNEKLFF.

The V gene is TRBV2, the J gene TRBJ1-1; D perhaps matches TRBD1 (5 bases). CDR3 length: 15 residues. V lost 1 base and J lost 6, with 15 bases in between. In germline, CDR1 is SNHLY, CDR2 FYNNEI. The CDR3 coding sequence is TGTGCCAGCAGTGAAGGGCAGGGCGTTGGCGCTGAAGCTTTCTTT. This translates into CASSEGQGVGAEAFF.

V and J are TRBV18 and TRBJ1-1; D remains ambiguous. Germline CDR1 and CDR2: KGHSH and LQKENI. The V and J ends lost 5 bases and 3 bases respectively, with 10 bases between them. The CDR3 totals 13 residues. CDR3 DNA: TGTGCCAGCTCAAATTCGGTGGACACTGAAGCTTTCTTT. Amino acids: CASSNSVDTEAFF.

The chain is built from TRBV19 and TRBJ1-2; 8 bases map to TRBD1. V lost 1 base and J lost 2; bases outside the gene matches: 6. The CDR3 has 16 residues. CDR1 is LNHDA, CDR2 SQIVND, per germline (reference sequence). CDR3 residues: CASSIGPGTGNYGYTF. The CDR3 DNA sequence: TGTGCCAGTAGTATAGGTCCCGGGACAGGAAACTATGGCTACACCTTC.

The chain carries TRBV2 and TRBJ2-2; D is possibly TRBD1 (6 bases). The V end was cut by 4 bases, the J end by 2 bases, with 14 bases between. Germline V CDR1 and CDR2: SNHLY, FYNNEI. CDR3 size: 16 residues. CDR3 nucleotide sequence: TGTGCCAGCAGTGCGGTCAGGGGAACCAACACCGGGGAGCTGTTTTTT. Its protein product is CASSAVRGTNTGELFF.

V gene TRBV19 combines with J gene TRBJ2-1, with 11 nucleotides matching TRBD2. CDR1 LNHDA and CDR2 SQIVND come from the germline V gene (reference sequence). This CDR3 region has 17 residues. V lost 5 bases, J lost 8 bases, and 14 bases stayed unmatched. This chain's CDR3 is CASSLSGRALVVHEQFF. CDR3 in DNA: TGTGCCAGTAGTCTTAGCGGGAGGGCCCTTGTGGTGCATGAGCAGTTCTTC.

J is TRBJ2-7 and V is TRBV7-9; 8 bases line up with TRBD2. V trimming: 5 bases; J trimming: 9 bases; junction bases outside the gene matches: 6. Germline lookup yields CDR1 SEHNR and CDR2 FQNEAQ (reference sequence). This CDR3 contains 12 residues. CDR3 loop: CASSDGGAAQYF. In DNA form, the CDR3 reads TGTGCCAGCAGCGACGGGGGGGCCGCGCAGTACTTC.

This chain uses TRBV2 with TRBJ1-5; the match to TRBD1 covers 7 bases. This CDR3 region has 13 residues. Losses at the gene ends were 4 bases for V and 5 bases for J; bases not matched to a gene: 2. Looked up from germline, CDR1 is SNHLY and CDR2 is FYNNEI. CDR3 amino acids: CASSAQGDQPQHF. In DNA, the CDR3 is TGTGCCAGCAGTGCCCAGGGGGATCAGCCCCAGCATTTT.

The chain combines TRBV2 with TRBJ2-2, with 8 bases matching TRBD1. The germline gives CDR1 SNHLY, CDR2 FYNNEI. Trimming cost V 6 bases and J 7 bases; bases outside gene matches: 7. The CDR3 totals 14 residues. CDR3 bases: TGTGCCAGCAGGGAGAGACAGGGGAACGGGGAGCTGTTTTTT. Its translation: CASRERQGNGELFF.

The chain joins TRBV18 to TRBJ1-6; D may be TRBD1 (5 bases). In germline, CDR1 is KGHSH, CDR2 LQKENI. V shed 6 bases and J shed 13 bases, with 13 bases lying between them. This CDR3 is built from 12 residues. CDR3 bases: TGTGCCAGCTCTCCTGACAGTTATCCCCTCCACTTT. This encodes CASSPDSYPLHF.

The chain has TRBV10-1 and TRBJ1-3; D is possibly TRBD1 (6 bases). Germline V gene sequence: CDR1 WNHNN, CDR2 SYGVQD (reference sequence). Trimming stripped 6 bases from V and 4 bases from J, with 19 bases between. The CDR3 consists of 16 residues. The CDR3 DNA follows: TGCGCCAGCAGGGGGTCGGGACAAAGAGAGGGAAACACCATATATTTT. It encodes CASRGSGQREGNTIYF.

The V call is TRBV10-1, the J call TRBJ2-1, with TRBD2 identical over 12 bases. The CDR3 has 18 amino acids. CDR1 is WNHNN and CDR2 is SYGVQD in the germline V gene (reference sequence). V shed 3 bases and J 3 bases; nucleotides not matched to a gene: 9. The CDR3 nucleotides read TGCGCCAGCAGTGAAGAGAGACTAGCGGGAGTCCTCTACAATGAGCAGTTCTTC. Translated, it gives CASSEERLAGVLYNEQFF.

The CDR3 DNA reads as TGTGCCAGCAGTGAATATGCGGGGGGTCTTAACACTGAAGCTTTCTTT. Translating it yields CASSEYAGGLNTEAFF. V gene TRBV25-1 combines with J gene TRBJ1-1; a weak D match, TRBD1 (5 bases). The germline V and J ends were trimmed by 0 bases and 2 bases, with 13 bases remaining between them. The CDR3 totals 16 residues. Per germline, CDR1 MGHDK and CDR2 SYGVNS.

The chain recombines TRBV18 with TRBJ1-2; D possibly corresponds to TRBD1 (6 bases). Looked up from germline, CDR1 is KGHSH and CDR2 is LQKENI. CDR3 size: 16 residues. The V gene lost 2 bases and the J gene lost 3 bases, with 16 bases spanning the gap. CDR3 DNA: TGTGCCAGCTCACCAGGCAGGGGCGCATTCGACTATGGCTACACCTTC. Translating it yields CASSPGRGAFDYGYTF. Variable domain in full (rest from reference TRBV18 and TRBJ1-2): NAGVMQNPRHLVRRRGQEARLRCSPMKGHSHVYWYRQLPEEGLKFMVYLQKENIIDESGMPKERFSAEFPKEGPSILRIQQVVRGDSAAYFCASSPGRGAFDYGYTFGSGTRLTVV.

The gene calls are TRBV5-1 and TRBJ2-7, with D perhaps matching TRBD2 (5 bases). Germline V gene lookup returns CDR1 SGHRS and CDR2 YFSETQ. The CDR3 runs to 13 residues. V was cut by 5 bases and J by 4 bases, with 13 bases left in between. CDR3 sequence reads: CASRFEGPYEQYF. In DNA form, the CDR3 reads TGCGCCAGCAGATTTGAGGGTCCGTACGAGCAGTACTTC.

This sequence joins TRBV15 and TRBJ2-1; D is perhaps TRBD2 (6 bases). This CDR3 contains 18 residues. The germline CDR1 and CDR2 sequences are LNHNV and YYDKDF (reference sequence). Between the trimmed V and J ends, which lost 0 bases and 8 bases, there was a span of 23 bases. The CDR3 DNA is TGTGCCACCAGCAGAGATCAGGGTCCACTAGCCATCGGCGATGAGCAGTTCTTC. Residues: CATSRDQGPLAIGDEQFF.

This chain uses TRBV18 with TRBJ2-1, with 13 bases lining up with TRBD2. This CDR3 is built from 16 residues. Germline V lookup: CDR1 KGHSH, CDR2 LQKENI. J gave up 5 bases and V 3 bases, and 4 bases lay outside the gene matches. The CDR3 nucleotides are TGTGCCAGCTCACCCGCGGGACTAGCGGGGAACAATGAGCAGTTCTTC. Its protein product is CASSPAGLAGNNEQFF.

V gene TRBV27 combines with J gene TRBJ2-1, with a weak D call TRBD1 (6 bases). Trimming shortened V by 6 bases and J by 0 bases, and 18 bases separated the two germline ends. In germline, CDR1 is MNHEY, CDR2 SMNVEV (reference sequence). The CDR3 covers 17 residues. CDR3 nucleotide sequence: TGTGCCAGCAGCACGGACAGCCTTTCTGTCTCCTACAATGAGCAGTTCTTC. Its translation is CASSTDSLSVSYNEQFF.

This rearrangement joins TRBV30 to TRBJ1-1; D is undetermined. Germline loops: CDR1 GTSNPN, CDR2 SVGIG (reference sequence). V lost 3 bases and J 1 base, leaving 9 bases between the germline ends. The CDR3 length is 13 residues. This CDR3 is CAWSGGKNTEAFF. As DNA, the CDR3 is TGTGCCTGGAGCGGCGGGAAGAACACTGAAGCTTTCTTT.

This clone was counted between two and nine times. The rearrangement uses TRBV9 and TRBJ2-1; 10 bases agree with TRBD1. Germline V gives CDR1 SGDLS, CDR2 YYNGEE. This CDR3 is built from 15 residues. The V and J ends lost 4 bases and 0 bases, in that order; junction bases with no gene match: 1. This CDR3 reads CASSRTGGSYNEQFF. The CDR3 DNA is TGTGCCAGCAGCCGGACAGGGGGCTCCTACAATGAGCAGTTCTTC. Full variable domain (missing parts from reference TRBV9 and TRBJ2-1): DSGVTQTPKHLITATGQRVTLRCSPRSGDLSVYWYQQSLDQGLQFLIQYYNGEERAKGNILERFSAQQFPDLHSELNLSSLELGDSALYFCASSRTGGSYNEQFFGPGTRLTVL.

The rearrangement links TRBV27 to TRBJ1-1; the D is unclear. The CDR3 extends over 14 amino acids. Germline CDR1 reads MNHEY; CDR2 reads SMNVEV (reference sequence). V dropped 6 bases and J dropped 1 base, with 12 bases sitting between them. CDR3 residues: CASRLRGSNTEAFF. The CDR3 region has the DNA TGTGCCAGCAGGTTGAGAGGATCGAACACTGAAGCTTTCTTT.

The chain is built from TRBV7-9 and TRBJ2-2; possible D gene TRBD2, 6 bases. Per the germline V gene, CDR1 is SEHNR and CDR2 is FQNEAQ (reference sequence). The CDR3 totals 14 residues. V gave up 6 bases and J gave up 2 bases, with 10 bases separating them. The CDR3 here is CASSSGLNTGELFF. The CDR3 DNA reads TGTGCCAGCAGTTCGGGACTCAACACCGGGGAGCTGTTTTTT.

V and J are TRBV3-1 (or the pseudogene TRBV3-2) and TRBJ1-2; maybe TRBD1 (6 bases). The ends were cut back, 1 base at V and 7 bases at J, with 13 bases in the middle. Germline V gene lookup returns CDR1 LGHDT and CDR2 YNNKEL (reference sequence). The CDR3 totals 14 residues. CDR3 residues: CASSQVRGGAGYTF. The CDR3 bases are TGTGCCAGCAGCCAAGTTCGCGGGGGGGCTGGCTACACCTTC.

The chain employs TRBV7-9 and TRBJ1-1, with a possible D match to TRBD1 (5 bases). Germline CDR1 and CDR2: SEHNR and FQNEAQ (reference sequence). V lost 5 bases, J lost 8 bases, and 15 bases lay in between. CDR3 length equals 13 residues. The CDR3 region is CASSPSTAWEAFF. The CDR3 DNA sequence: TGTGCCAGCAGCCCCTCGACAGCTTGGGAAGCTTTCTTT.

This clone appeared a single time. The chain joins TRBV11-2 to TRBJ2-7; the match to TRBD2 covers 10 bases. V was pared by 1 base and J by 2 bases, with 8 bases of the junction left unmatched. Germline V CDR1 and CDR2: SGHAT, FQNNGV. The CDR3 spans 17 residues. The CDR3: CASSLVSLAGETYEQYF. The CDR3 DNA is TGTGCCAGCAGCTTAGTAAGTCTAGCGGGAGAAACCTACGAGCAGTACTTC.